This T cell receptor beta chain was sequenced for a study of blood T cell repertoires in COVID-19. Study-level information: Sample material is recorded as cDNA or gDNA derived from T cells, B-cell-depleted T cells, or PBMCs.

Repertoires were generated with immunoSEQ multiplex PCR, while TCRdb's copy carries only in-frame clones and drops some. The table shows about 160,000 clones, with over 80% occurring only once. Germline CDR1 and CDR2: LNHDA and SQIVND (reference sequence). The length of the CDR3 is 14 residues. Trimming took off 4 bases at V and 0 bases at J, with 7 bases between the two ends. The J gene is TRBJ2-1, the V gene TRBV19; no clear D. The origin of this receptor is a man aged 25-40 years with COVID-19, enrolled during active disease. The sample was peripheral blood. The chain's CDR3 is CASSTAASYNEQFF. In DNA form, the CDR3 reads TGTGCCAGTAGTACGGCGGCCTCCTACAATGAGCAGTTCTTC.